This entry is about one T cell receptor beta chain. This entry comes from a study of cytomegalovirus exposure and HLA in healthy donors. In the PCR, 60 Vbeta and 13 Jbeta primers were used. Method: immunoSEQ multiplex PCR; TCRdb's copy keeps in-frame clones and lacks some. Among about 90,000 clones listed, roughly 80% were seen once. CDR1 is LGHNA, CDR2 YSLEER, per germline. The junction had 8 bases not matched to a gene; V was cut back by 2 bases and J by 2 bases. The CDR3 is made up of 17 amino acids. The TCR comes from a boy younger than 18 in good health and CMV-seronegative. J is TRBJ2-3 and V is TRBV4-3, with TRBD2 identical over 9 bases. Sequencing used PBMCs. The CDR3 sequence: CASSQLTLAGITDTQYF. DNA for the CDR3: TGCGCCAGCAGCCAACTCACCCTAGCGGGGATCACAGATACGCAGTATTTT.